The text below deals with one T cell receptor (beta chain). Antigen specificity is unknown. Blood specimens came from baseline, cycle 4 day 1, and cycle 7 day 1. Assay: immunoSEQ multiplex PCR; the TCRdb copy retains only in-frame clones and omits some. Of 20,000 or so clones in the sample, roughly 91% are singletons; the top ten hold 49%. The data were obtained in a study of OX40 agonist ivuxolimab in advanced cancers. Study overall: Among those treated, three patients had partial responses, one with hepatocellular carcinoma and two with cutaneous melanoma.

The ends were cut back, 5 bases at V and 4 bases at J, with 14 bases in the middle. The V gene's germline CDR1 is MNHEY and CDR2 SVGAGI. CDR3 length: 14 residues. Points from the study as a whole: The study did not work out the antigen specificity of the expanded peripheral T cells.

The chain combines TRBV6-5 with TRBJ2-5; D call uncertain. The sample in question was CD4+ or CD8+ T cells sorted from blood, obtained in a trial of the OX40 agonist ivuxolimab. The clonotype was recovered from an adult with an advanced solid tumor such as melanoma, head and neck, liver or kidney cancer. The chain's CDR3 is CASSATPLGETQYF. CDR3 in DNA: TGTGCCAGCAGTGCGACCCCTCTTGGAGAGACCCAGTACTTC.